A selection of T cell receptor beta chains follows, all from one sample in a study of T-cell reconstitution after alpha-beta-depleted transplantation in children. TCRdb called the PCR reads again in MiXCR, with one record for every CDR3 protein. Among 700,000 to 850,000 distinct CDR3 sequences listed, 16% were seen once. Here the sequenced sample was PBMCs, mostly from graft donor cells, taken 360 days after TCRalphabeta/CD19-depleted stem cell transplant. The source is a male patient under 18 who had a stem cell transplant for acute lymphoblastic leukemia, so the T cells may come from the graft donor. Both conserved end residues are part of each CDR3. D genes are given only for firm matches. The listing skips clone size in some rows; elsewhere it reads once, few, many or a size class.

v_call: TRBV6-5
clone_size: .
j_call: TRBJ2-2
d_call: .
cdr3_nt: TGTGCCAGCAGAATACTCACGAGGGGTGTCGGGGAGCTGTTTTTT
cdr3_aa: CASRILTRGVGELFF

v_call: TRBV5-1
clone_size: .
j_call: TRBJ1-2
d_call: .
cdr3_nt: TGCGCCAGCAGCTTGTCGGGCCCTCCTGGCTACACCTTC
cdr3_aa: CASSLSGPPGYTF

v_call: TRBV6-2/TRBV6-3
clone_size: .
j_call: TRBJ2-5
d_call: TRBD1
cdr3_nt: TGTGCCAGCAGTTACTCGCGGACAGGGATTAAGACCCAGTACTTC
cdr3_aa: CASSYSRTGIKTQYF

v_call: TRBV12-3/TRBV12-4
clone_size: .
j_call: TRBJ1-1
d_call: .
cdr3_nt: TGTGCCAGCAGTGGAACAGGGCTGAACACTGAAGCTTTCTTT
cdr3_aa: CASSGTGLNTEAFF

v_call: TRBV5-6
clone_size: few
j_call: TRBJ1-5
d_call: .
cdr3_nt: TGTGCCAGCAGCTTTGGACAGCGTTTTAATCAGCCCCAGCATTTT
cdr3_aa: CASSFGQRFNQPQHF

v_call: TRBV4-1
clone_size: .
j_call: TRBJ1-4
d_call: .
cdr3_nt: TGCGCCAGCAGCCAAGTGGATGGCGAAGAAAAACTGTTTTTT
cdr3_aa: CASSQVDGEEKLFF

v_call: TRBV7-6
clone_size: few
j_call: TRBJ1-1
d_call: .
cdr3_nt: TGTGCCAGCAGCTACACAGGGTGGGGTGAAGCTTTCTTT
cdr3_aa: CASSYTGWGEAFF

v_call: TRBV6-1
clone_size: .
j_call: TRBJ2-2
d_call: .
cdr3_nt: TGTGCCAGCAGTGAATCGCGGGGGCGTGTAGTCGGGGAGCTGTTTTTT
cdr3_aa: CASSESRGRVVGELFF

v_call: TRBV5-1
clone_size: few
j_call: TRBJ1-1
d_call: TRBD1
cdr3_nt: TGCGCCAGCAGATTACAGGGGGCCTCGGACGGAGCTTTCTTT
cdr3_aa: CASRLQGASDGAFF

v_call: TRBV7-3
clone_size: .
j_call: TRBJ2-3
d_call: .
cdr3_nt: TGTGCCAGCAGCTTATGGGTACGGACCTTGGCAGAGCCGCAGTATTTT
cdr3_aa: CASSLWVRTLAEPQYF

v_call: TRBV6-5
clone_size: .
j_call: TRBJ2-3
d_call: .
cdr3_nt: TGTGCCAGCAGTTACTCGAGGGTCGTCCCAGATACGCAGTATTTT
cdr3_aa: CASSYSRVVPDTQYF

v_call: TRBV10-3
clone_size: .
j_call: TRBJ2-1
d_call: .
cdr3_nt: TGTGCCATCAGTGATCGGGACACTTCCGATGAGCAGTTCTTC
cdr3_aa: CAISDRDTSDEQFF

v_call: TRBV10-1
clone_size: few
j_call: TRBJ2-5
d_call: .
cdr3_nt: TGCGCCAGACTTTATCATGGCGGCAGTCCAATCCAAGAGACCCAGTACTTC
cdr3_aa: CARLYHGGSPIQETQYF

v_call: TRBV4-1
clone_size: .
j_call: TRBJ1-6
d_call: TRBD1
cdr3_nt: TGCGCCAGCAGCCCGCAGGGGGCTAATTCACCCCTCCACTTT
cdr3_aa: CASSPQGANSPLHF

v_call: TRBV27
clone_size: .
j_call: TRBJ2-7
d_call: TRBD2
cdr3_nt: TGTGCCAGCAGTAAACTAGCGAGGCTCTCCTACGAGCAGTACTTC
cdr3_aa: CASSKLARLSYEQYF

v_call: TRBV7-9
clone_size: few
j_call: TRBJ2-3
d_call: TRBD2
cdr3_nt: TGTGCCAGCAGCTTGAAAATTAGCGGGTATGGCACAGATACGCAGTATTTT
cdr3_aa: CASSLKISGYGTDTQYF

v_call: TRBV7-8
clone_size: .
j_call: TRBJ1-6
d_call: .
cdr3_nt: TGTGCCAGCAGCTTACCCCACGACGTGTGGTCGCAAGCTTCACCCCTCCACTTT
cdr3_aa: CASSLPHDVWSQASPLHF

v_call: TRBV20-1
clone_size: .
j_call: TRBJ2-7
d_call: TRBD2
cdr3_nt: TGCAGTGCTAGAGGTAGACTAGCGTCCACCTACGAGCAGTACTTC
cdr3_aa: CSARGRLASTYEQYF

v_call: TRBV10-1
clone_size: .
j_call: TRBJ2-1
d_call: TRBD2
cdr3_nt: TGCGCCAGCAGTGCCCTTCGGACTAGCGGGAACAATGAGCAGTTCTTC
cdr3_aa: CASSALRTSGNNEQFF

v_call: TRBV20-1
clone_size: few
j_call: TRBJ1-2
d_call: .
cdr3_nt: TGCAGTGCTAGAAGCGGGGGGACTCGAAATAACTATGGCTACACCTTC
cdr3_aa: CSARSGGTRNNYGYTF

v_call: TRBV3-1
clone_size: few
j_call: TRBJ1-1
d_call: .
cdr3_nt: TGTGCCAGCAGCCAACACGGACAGAACACTGAAGCTTTCTTT
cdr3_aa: CASSQHGQNTEAFF

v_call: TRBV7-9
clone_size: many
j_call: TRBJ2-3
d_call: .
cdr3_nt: TGTGCCAGCAGCTTCCTAAGACGGAGCACAGATACGCAGTATTTT
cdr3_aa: CASSFLRRSTDTQYF

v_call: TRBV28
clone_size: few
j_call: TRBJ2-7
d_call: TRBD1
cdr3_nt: TGTGCCAGCAATACGAATGGACAGGTCCCCTACGAGCAGTACTTC
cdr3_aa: CASNTNGQVPYEQYF

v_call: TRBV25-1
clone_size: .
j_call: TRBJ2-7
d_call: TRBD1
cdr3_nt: TGTGCCAGCAGTGAATATCTCGGGACAGGGGTAAACGAGCAGTACTTC
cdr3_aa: CASSEYLGTGVNEQYF